The 26 T cell receptor beta chains below come from one sample, sequenced in a study of T cells in Graves' hyperthyroidism and ophthalmopathy. RNA transcripts yielded amplified TCR beta CDR3 regions. RT-PCR in the first round (using the HTBI primer set) targeted the TCR CDR3. TCRdb passed the multiplex PCR reads through MiXCR, listing each CDR3 protein once. The data hold 300,000 to 350,000 distinct CDR3 sequences, with roughly 20% observed a single time. Sequencing was performed on blood. The origin of the receptors is a woman in her forties with Graves' ophthalmopathy.

This clonotype has at least ten counts. The chain employs TRBV7-9 and TRBJ2-7, with 8 bases fitting TRBD1. The CDR3 consists of 14 residues. Germline CDR1 and CDR2: SEHNR and FQNEAQ (reference sequence). Trimming at V came to 2 bases and at J to 5 bases, leaving 5 bases not matched to a gene. This chain's CDR3 is CASSLTGQDHEQYF. In nucleotides, the CDR3 is TGTGCCAGCAGCTTAACGGGACAGGACCACGAGCAGTACTTC. The full variable domain, its missing parts supplied by reference TRBV7-9 and TRBJ2-7, is DTGVSQNPRHKITKRGQNVTFRCDPISEHNRLYWYRQTLGQGPEFLTYFQNEAQLEKSRLLSDRFSAERPKGSFSTLEIQRTEQGDSAMYLCASSLTGQDHEQYFGPGTRLTVT.

The chain joins TRBV28 to TRBJ2-7; TRBD2 might be the D (6 bases). V was trimmed by 7 bases and J by 3 bases, leaving 19 bases between them. The CDR3 is 15 residues long. Germline values: CDR1 MDHEN, CDR2 SYDVKM. In DNA, the CDR3 is TGTGCCAGCAACGGGCCGCAGGGAGGATTCTACGAGCAGTACTTC. It codes for CASNGPQGGFYEQYF.

This clonotype was found many times. The chain has TRBV7-2 and TRBJ2-6, with a weak D call TRBD2 (6 bases). There are 19 residues in the CDR3. Trimming cost V 1 base and J 0 bases, with 16 bases left between them. Germline lookup yields CDR1 SGHTA and CDR2 FQGNSA. DNA for the CDR3: TGTGCCAGCAGCTTAGTGCGGGGCAGAAGTTTCTCTGGGGCCAACGTCCTGACTTTC. Translation: CASSLVRGRSFSGANVLTF.

This clonotype has ten or more counts. CDR3 sequence reads: CATSREGRSEAFF. CDR3 nucleotides: TGTGCCACCAGCAGAGAGGGGAGAAGTGAAGCTTTCTTT. This rearrangement joins TRBV15 to TRBJ1-1; D not certain. Germline V gives CDR1 LNHNV, CDR2 YYDKDF (reference sequence). The CDR3 extends over 13 amino acids. The V end lost 0 bases, the J end lost 7 bases, and 9 bases lay between the germline ends.

This clonotype has ten or more counts. The rearrangement uses TRBV6-1 and TRBJ1-1, with D perhaps matching TRBD1 (5 bases). Germline CDR1 and CDR2: MNHNS and SASEGT. The CDR3 covers 14 residues. Trimming took 7 bases from V and 1 from J, leaving 13 bases between them. CDR3 DNA: TGTGCCAGCACCACCGGGACCGGGAACACTGAAGCTTTCTTT. Translation: CASTTGTGNTEAFF.

In this sample, this clonotype turned up many times. This chain connects TRBV9 to TRBJ2-5, with D perhaps given as TRBD1 or TRBD2 (6 bases each). V was shortened by 4 bases and J by 5 bases, with 18 bases between the two germline ends. Germline loops: CDR1 SGDLS, CDR2 YYNGEE. This CDR3 spans 15 amino acids. The CDR3 nucleotides read TGTGCCAGCAGCCCCCAAGGGGGGATTGGGGAGACCCAGTACTTC. Translation gives CASSPQGGIGETQYF.

Many counts were recorded for this clonotype. The rearrangement links TRBV28 to TRBJ2-7, with D possibly being TRBD2 (7 bases). V lost 2 bases, J lost 7 bases, and 12 bases lay in between. Germline values: CDR1 MDHEN, CDR2 SYDVKM. The CDR3 runs 13 residues. The CDR3 protein is CASSLGGAWEQYF. The CDR3 DNA sequence: TGTGCCAGCAGTTTAGGGGGGGCGTGGGAGCAGTACTTC.

This clonotype was seen ten or more times. This sequence joins TRBV7-8 and TRBJ1-6; TRBD1 agrees at 7 bases. This CDR3 spans 19 amino acids. The germline V gene encodes CDR1 SGHVS and CDR2 FQNEAQ. V lost 1 base to trimming and J lost 10 bases; unmatched junction nucleotides: 19. The CDR3 bases are TGTGCCAGCAGCTTAGTTGTCCGCGACAGGGTAAGGGGTAAATCACCCCTCCACTTT. Its protein product is CASSLVVRDRVRGKSPLHF.

This clonotype has a count of ten or more. The V gene is TRBV24-1, the J gene TRBJ2-5, with 7 bases identical to TRBD2. The CDR3 has 16 residues. After removal of 3 bases from V and 3 bases from J, the junction contained 9 bases not matched to a gene. CDR1 and CDR2 (germline): KGHDR, SFDVKD. The CDR3 coding sequence is TGTGCCACCAGTGATCCTCGGGGCGGGGGTAAAGAGACCCAGTACTTC. As protein: CATSDPRGGGKETQYF.

This clonotype was counted many times. The rearrangement links TRBV5-1 to TRBJ1-1, with D unclear. Between the trimmed V and J ends, which lost 0 bases and 6 bases, there was a span of 15 bases. This CDR3 is 15 amino acids long. Germline V gene data show CDR1 as SGHRS and CDR2 as YFSETQ. CDR3 residues: CASSLVLDGPPEAFF. In nucleotides, the CDR3 is TGCGCCAGCAGCTTGGTTCTTGACGGTCCCCCTGAAGCTTTCTTT.

This clonotype was seen at least ten times. This chain links TRBV28 with TRBJ2-6, with TRBD1 as a possible D gene (6 bases). Between the trimmed V and J ends, which lost 6 bases and 4 bases, there was a span of 22 bases. The germline V gene has CDR1 MDHEN and CDR2 SYDVKM. CDR3 size: 18 residues. In DNA, the CDR3 is TGTGCCAGCAGCCCCGGACTTCGCAGGGGATCCGGGGCCAACGTCCTGACTTTC. It is translated as CASSPGLRRGSGANVLTF.

This clonotype was recorded at least ten times. The chain uses TRBV10-3 and TRBJ2-5; D unresolved. V lost 3 bases, J lost 5 bases, and 10 bases lay in between. CDR3 length: 13 residues. In germline, CDR1 is ENHRY, CDR2 SYGVKD. CDR3 DNA sequence: TGTGCCATCAGTGACAAGGTTCAGGAGACCCAGTACTTC. It translates to CAISDKVQETQYF.

In its sample, this clonotype was seen a few times. The chain combines TRBV7-2 with TRBJ2-7, with 7 bases matching TRBD1. The J segment lost 6 bases and the V segment lost 4 bases, leaving 9 bases of the junction unmatched. The CDR3 is 14 residues long. Germline V gives CDR1 SGHTA, CDR2 FQGNSA. CDR3 in DNA: TGTGCCAGCAGCTCAACAGGGGCGGAACGCGAGCAGTACTTC. This sequence encodes CASSSTGAEREQYF.

This clonotype was picked up many times. The chain employs TRBV28 and TRBJ2-5, with TRBD1 matching 7 bases. The germline V gene has CDR1 MDHEN and CDR2 SYDVKM. The CDR3 runs 16 residues. V trimming: 3 bases; J trimming: 2 bases; junction bases outside the gene matches: 9. In DNA form, the CDR3 reads TGTGCCAGCAGTTTGGGACAGCCTAGTAGGCAAGAGACCCAGTACTTC. It translates to CASSLGQPSRQETQYF.

The chain links TRBV7-2 to TRBJ2-5; TRBD2 agrees at 12 bases. CDR1 is SGHTA, CDR2 FQGNSA, per germline. The V and J ends lost 4 bases and 5 bases, in that order; junction bases with no gene match: 8. This CDR3 is built from 16 residues. The DNA for the CDR3 is TGTGCCAGCAGCTCTGGACTAGCGGGGACATTTGAGACCCAGTACTTC. Translation gives CASSSGLAGTFETQYF.

This clonotype appeared many times. The V gene is TRBV6-1, the J gene TRBJ2-7; 8 bases are shared with TRBD2. With V trimmed by 6 bases and J by 5 bases, 15 bases remained unmatched. Germline CDR1 reads MNHNS; CDR2 reads SASEGT. The CDR3 consists of 16 residues. CDR3 nucleotide sequence: TGTGCCAGCAGGACCTTAGCGGGGACGGCTCGCGACGAGCAGTACTTC. Residues: CASRTLAGTARDEQYF.

This clonotype was recorded many times. This chain joins TRBV5-1 and TRBJ2-7; TRBD1 matches 8 bases. The germline CDR1 and CDR2 sequences are SGHRS and YFSETQ. The trim removed 4 bases at V and 0 bases at J, leaving 6 bases unmatched. This CDR3 contains 15 residues. This chain's CDR3 is CASSNGDRYSYEQYF. DNA of the CDR3: TGCGCCAGCAGCAACGGGGACAGGTACTCCTACGAGCAGTACTTC.

This clonotype was recorded at least ten times. The V gene is TRBV9, the J gene TRBJ2-4; D assignment may be TRBD1 or TRBD2 (6 bases each). The germline gives CDR1 SGDLS, CDR2 YYNGEE. This CDR3 contains 16 residues. Trimming removed 3 bases from V and 5 bases from J, with 18 bases in between. The CDR3 DNA reads TGTGCCAGCAGCGCAGGGGAGGCGGGATCTCAAAACATTCAGTACTTC. Translating gives CASSAGEAGSQNIQYF.

V and J are TRBV6-1 and TRBJ2-7; 7 nucleotides line up with TRBD1. Germline values: CDR1 MNHNS, CDR2 SASEGT. The CDR3 contains 14 residues. Losses at the gene ends were 6 bases for V and 2 bases for J; bases not matched to a gene: 7. The CDR3 DNA reads TGTGCCAGCAGGGTCCGGGACAGACCCTACGAGCAGTACTTC. It translates to CASRVRDRPYEQYF.

This clonotype was recorded at least ten times. The chain uses TRBV12-3 or TRBV12-4 and TRBJ1-5; TRBD1 might be the D (5 bases). The CDR3 has 16 residues. The V end lost 5 bases, the J end lost 2 bases, and 16 bases lay between the germline ends. The CDR3 region has the DNA TGTGCCAGCAGTCGTTTCGGACAAGATGGCAATCAGCCCCAGCATTTT. Residues: CASSRFGQDGNQPQHF.

There are many counts of this clonotype. V is TRBV25-1 and J is TRBJ2-2; D is unresolved. The CDR3 length is 17 residues. Trimming stripped 4 bases from V and 0 bases from J, with 15 bases between. The germline gives CDR1 MGHDK, CDR2 SYGVNS. CDR3 loop: CASSGHPREANTGELFF. CDR3 in DNA: TGTGCCAGCAGTGGCCATCCACGTGAAGCGAACACCGGGGAGCTGTTTTTT.

The chain joins TRBV6-1 to TRBJ1-2; TRBD1 might be the D (6 bases). The germline V gene encodes CDR1 MNHNS and CDR2 SASEGT. CDR3 length: 15 residues. Trimming left V 6 bases short and J 8 bases short, with 22 bases between. This CDR3 is CASRAGHRGPRGYTF. CDR3 sequence (DNA): TGTGCCAGCAGGGCGGGACACCGAGGCCCTAGAGGCTACACCTTC.

This clonotype was observed once. This chain links TRBV19 with TRBJ2-2; D is perhaps TRBD2 (5 bases). The CDR3 consists of 12 residues. CDR1 LNHDA and CDR2 SQIVND come from the germline V gene (reference sequence). V gave up 7 bases and J gave up 4 bases, with 7 bases separating them. In DNA, the CDR3 is TGTGCCAGTAACGAGGGCACCGGGGAGCTGTTTTTT. It encodes CASNEGTGELFF.

The chain has TRBV6-2 or TRBV6-3 and TRBJ2-7, with 10 bases that match TRBD2. The CDR3 contains 15 residues. V lost 8 bases and J lost 5; bases outside the gene matches: 12. Per the germline V gene, CDR1 is MNHEY and CDR2 is SVGEGT. CDR3 sequence reads: CASRLEAGGPNEQYF. CDR3 in DNA: TGTGCCAGCCGTCTTGAAGCGGGAGGGCCCAACGAGCAGTACTTC.

Remarks on this clonotype: A read error is possible here, since a much larger clone lies one base away. This chain connects TRBV24-1 to TRBJ2-5, with TRBD1 matching 8 bases. The CDR3 sequence is 16 residues long. The germline V gene has CDR1 KGHDR and CDR2 SFDVKD. Here the CDR3 reads CATSEPTGAQRETLYF. CDR3 DNA: TGTGCCACCAGTGAACCGACAGGGGCCCAACGAGAGACCCTGTACTTC.

The chain is built from TRBV7-2 and TRBJ2-7, with D perhaps TRBD1 (6 bases). Germline CDR1 reads SGHTA; CDR2 reads FQGNSA. This CDR3 comprises 12 residues. The V end was cut by 8 bases, the J end by 3 bases, with 11 bases between. In DNA, the CDR3 is TGTGCCAGCTCCAGGGGTTACTACGAGCAGTACTTC. As protein: CASSRGYYEQYF.